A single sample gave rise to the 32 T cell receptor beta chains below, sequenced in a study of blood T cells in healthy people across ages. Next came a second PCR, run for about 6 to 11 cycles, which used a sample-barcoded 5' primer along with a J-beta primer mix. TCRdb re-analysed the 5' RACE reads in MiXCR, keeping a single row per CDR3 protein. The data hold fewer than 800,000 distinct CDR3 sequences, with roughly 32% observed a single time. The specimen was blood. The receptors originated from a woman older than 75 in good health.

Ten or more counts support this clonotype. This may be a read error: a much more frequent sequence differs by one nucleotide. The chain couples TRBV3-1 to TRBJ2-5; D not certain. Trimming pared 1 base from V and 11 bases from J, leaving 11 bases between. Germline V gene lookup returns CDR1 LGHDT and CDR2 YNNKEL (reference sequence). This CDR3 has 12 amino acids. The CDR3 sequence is CASSQGYNEQYF. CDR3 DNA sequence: TGTGCCAGCAGCCAAGGCTACAATGAGCAGTACTTC.

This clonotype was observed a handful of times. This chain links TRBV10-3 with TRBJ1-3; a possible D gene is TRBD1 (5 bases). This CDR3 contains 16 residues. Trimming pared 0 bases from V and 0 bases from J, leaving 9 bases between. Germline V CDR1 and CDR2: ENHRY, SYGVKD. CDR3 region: CAISESTGLSGNTIYF. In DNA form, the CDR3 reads TGTGCCATCAGTGAGTCTACAGGACTCTCTGGAAACACCATATATTTT.

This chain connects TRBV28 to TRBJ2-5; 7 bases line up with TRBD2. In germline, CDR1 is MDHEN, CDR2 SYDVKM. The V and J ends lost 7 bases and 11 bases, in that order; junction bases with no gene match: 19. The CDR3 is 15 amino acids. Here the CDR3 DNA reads TGTGCCAGCACCTACCGAGCGGGATGCCTATTCCTGCAGTACTTC. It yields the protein CASTYRAGCLFLQYF.

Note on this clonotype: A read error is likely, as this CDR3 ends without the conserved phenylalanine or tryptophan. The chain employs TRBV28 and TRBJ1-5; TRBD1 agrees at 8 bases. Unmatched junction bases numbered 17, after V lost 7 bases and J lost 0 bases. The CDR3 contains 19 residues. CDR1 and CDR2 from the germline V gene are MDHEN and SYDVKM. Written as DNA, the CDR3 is TGTGCCAGCACCATCCCTCCCGGGACAGGAGAATATAGCAATCAGCCCCAGCATGTT. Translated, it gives CASTIPPGTGEYSNQPQHV.

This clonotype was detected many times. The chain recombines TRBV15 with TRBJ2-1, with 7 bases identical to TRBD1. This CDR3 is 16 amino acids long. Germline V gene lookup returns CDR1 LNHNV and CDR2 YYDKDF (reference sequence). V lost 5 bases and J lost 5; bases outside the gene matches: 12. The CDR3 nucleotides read TGTGCCACCAGCGGCACCACAGGGACAGTTGACAATGAGCAGTTCTTC. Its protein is CATSGTTGTVDNEQFF.

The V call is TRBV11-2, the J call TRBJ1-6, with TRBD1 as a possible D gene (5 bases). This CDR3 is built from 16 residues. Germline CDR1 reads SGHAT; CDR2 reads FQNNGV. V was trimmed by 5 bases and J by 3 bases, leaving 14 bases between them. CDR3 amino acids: CASSPPGGGYNSPLHF. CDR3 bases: TGTGCCAGCAGCCCCCCGGGGGGGGGCTATAATTCACCCCTCCACTTT.

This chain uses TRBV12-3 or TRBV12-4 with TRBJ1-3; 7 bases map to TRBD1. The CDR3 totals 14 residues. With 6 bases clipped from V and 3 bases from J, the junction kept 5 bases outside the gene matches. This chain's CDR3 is CASRQQGLGNTIYF. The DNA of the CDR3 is TGTGCCAGCAGGCAACAGGGGCTTGGAAACACCATATATTTT.

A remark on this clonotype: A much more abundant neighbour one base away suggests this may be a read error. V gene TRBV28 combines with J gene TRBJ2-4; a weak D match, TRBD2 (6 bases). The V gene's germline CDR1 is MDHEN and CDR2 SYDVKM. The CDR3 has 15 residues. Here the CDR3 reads CTSTLGGLAKNIQYF. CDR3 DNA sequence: TGTACCAGCACCCTGGGGGGACTAGCCAAAAACATTCAGTACTTC.

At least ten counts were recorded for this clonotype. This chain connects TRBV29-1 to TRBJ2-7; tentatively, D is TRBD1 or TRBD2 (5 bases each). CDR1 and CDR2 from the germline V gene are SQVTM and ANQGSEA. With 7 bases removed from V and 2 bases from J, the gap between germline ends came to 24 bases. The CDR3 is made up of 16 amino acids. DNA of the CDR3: TGCAGCGCTGTGGGGCCCCCCGGGGAAGGGACCTACGAGCAGTACTTC. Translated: CSAVGPPGEGTYEQYF.

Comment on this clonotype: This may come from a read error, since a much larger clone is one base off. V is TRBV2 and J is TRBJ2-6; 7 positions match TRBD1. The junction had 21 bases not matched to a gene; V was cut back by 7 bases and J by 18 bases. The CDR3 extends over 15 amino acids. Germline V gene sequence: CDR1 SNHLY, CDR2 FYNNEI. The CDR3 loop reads CASIGTVLTFDGRTF. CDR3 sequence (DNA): TGTGCCAGCATTGGGACAGTTCTAACTTTCGATGGCCGGACTTTC.

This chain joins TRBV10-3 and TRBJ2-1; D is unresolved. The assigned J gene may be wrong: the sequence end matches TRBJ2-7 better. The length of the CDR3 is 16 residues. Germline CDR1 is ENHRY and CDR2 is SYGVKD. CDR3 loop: CAISEPVALMHNEQYF. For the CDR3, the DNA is TGTGCCATCAGTGAGCCGGTGGCTTTAATGCACAATGAGCAGTACTTC.

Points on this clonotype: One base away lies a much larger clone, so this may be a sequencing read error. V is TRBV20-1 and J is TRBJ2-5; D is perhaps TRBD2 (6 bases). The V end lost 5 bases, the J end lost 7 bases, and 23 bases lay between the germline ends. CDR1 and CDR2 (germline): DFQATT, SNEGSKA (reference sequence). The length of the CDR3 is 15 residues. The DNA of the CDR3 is TGCAGTGCTCCTAAGGGACTTTTCCGGGGGATGACCCAGTACTTC. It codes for CSAPKGLFRGMTQYF.

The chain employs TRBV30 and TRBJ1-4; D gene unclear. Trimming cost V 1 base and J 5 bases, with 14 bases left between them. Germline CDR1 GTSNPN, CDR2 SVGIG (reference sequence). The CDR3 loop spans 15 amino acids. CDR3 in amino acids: CAWSDLGGENEKLFF. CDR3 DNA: TGTGCCTGGAGTGATTTGGGCGGAGAAAATGAAAAACTGTTTTTT.

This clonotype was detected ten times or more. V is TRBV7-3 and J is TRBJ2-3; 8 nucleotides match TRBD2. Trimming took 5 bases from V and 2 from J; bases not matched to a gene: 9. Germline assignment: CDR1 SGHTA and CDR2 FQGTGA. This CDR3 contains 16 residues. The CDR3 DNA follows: TGTGCCAGCAGCCCTTCTGCGGGGGGAAACACAGATACGCAGTATTTT. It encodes CASSPSAGGNTDTQYF.

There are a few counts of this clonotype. The CDR3 spells CASKQWTGGRNEQYF. The CDR3 DNA reads TGTGCCAGCAAGCAATGGACAGGGGGTAGAAATGAGCAGTACTTC. V usage is TRBV2 and J usage is TRBJ2-5; 10 bases map to TRBD1. Per the germline V gene, CDR1 is SNHLY and CDR2 is FYNNEI. V lost 7 bases and J lost 11; bases outside the gene matches: 16. The CDR3 runs 15 residues.

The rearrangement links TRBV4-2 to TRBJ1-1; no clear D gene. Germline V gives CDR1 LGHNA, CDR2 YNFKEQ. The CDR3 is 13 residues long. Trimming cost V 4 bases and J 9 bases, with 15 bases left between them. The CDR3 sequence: CASSLSGRPKAFF. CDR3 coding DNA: TGTGCCAGCAGCCTGAGTGGGAGACCCAAAGCTTTCTTT.

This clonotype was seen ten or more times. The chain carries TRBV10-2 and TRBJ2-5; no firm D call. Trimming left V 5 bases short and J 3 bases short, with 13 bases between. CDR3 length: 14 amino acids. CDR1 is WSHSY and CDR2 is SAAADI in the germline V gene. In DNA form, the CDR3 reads TGCGCCAGCAGTCCCTATGAAGGCAAAGAGACCCAGTACTTC. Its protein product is CASSPYEGKETQYF.

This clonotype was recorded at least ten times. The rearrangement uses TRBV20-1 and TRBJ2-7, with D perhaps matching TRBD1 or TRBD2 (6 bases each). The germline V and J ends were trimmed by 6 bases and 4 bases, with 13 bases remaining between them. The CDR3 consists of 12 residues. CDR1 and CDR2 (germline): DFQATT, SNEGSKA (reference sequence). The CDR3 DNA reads TGCAGTGCGGGGGGCGGTATTTACGAGCAGTACTTC. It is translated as CSAGGGIYEQYF.

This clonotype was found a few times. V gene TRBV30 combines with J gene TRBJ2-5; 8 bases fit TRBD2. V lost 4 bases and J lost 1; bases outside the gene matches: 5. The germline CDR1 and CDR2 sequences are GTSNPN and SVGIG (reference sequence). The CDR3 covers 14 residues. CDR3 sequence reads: CAWTRRGGQETQYF. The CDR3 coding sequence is TGTGCCTGGACCCGTCGGGGGGGCCAAGAGACCCAGTACTTC.

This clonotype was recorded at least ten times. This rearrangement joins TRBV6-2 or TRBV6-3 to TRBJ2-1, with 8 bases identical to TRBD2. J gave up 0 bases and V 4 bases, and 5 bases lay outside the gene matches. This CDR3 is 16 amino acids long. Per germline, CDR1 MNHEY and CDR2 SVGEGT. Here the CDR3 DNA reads TGTGCCAGCAGTTTAGGAGCGGGGGCCTCCTACAATGAGCAGTTCTTC. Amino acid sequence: CASSLGAGASYNEQFF.

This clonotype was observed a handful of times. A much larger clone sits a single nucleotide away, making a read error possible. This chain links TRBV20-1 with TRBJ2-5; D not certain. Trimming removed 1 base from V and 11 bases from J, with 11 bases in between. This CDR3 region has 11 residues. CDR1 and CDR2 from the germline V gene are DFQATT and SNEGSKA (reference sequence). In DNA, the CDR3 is TGCAGTGCTAGAGGGGGTAGTATACAGTACTTC. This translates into CSARGGSIQYF.

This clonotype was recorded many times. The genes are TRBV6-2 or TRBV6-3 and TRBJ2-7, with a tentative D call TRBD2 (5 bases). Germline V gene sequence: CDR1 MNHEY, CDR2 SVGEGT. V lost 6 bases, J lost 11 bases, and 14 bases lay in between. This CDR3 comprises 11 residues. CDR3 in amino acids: CASSRGSREYF. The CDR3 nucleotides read TGTGCCAGCAGCCGCGGGTCACGGGAGTACTTC.

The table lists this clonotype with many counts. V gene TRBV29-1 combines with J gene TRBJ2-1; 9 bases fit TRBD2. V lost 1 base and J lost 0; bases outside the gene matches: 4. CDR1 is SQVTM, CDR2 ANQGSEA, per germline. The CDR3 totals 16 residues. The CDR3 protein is CSVEGRRGGSYNEQFF. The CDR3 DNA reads TGCAGCGTTGAAGGGCGGCGGGGGGGCTCCTACAATGAGCAGTTCTTC.

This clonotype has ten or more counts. The CDR3 loop is CASSQDDRGTDTQYF. Here the CDR3 DNA reads TGCGCCAGCAGCCAAGATGACAGGGGCACAGATACGCAGTATTTT. The V call is TRBV4-1, the J call TRBJ2-3; TRBD1 agrees at 7 bases. Germline V gene lookup returns CDR1 MGHRA and CDR2 YSYEKL. The V segment lost 0 bases and the J segment 1 base; nucleotides outside the gene matches: 1. This CDR3 is built from 15 residues.

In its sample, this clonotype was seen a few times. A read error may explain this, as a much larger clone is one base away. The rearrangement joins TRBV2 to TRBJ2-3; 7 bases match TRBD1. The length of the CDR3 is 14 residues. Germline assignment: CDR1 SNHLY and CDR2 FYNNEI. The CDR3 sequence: CVSSETGHTDTQYF. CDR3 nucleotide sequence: TGTGTCAGCAGTGAGACAGGGCACACAGATACGCAGTATTTT.

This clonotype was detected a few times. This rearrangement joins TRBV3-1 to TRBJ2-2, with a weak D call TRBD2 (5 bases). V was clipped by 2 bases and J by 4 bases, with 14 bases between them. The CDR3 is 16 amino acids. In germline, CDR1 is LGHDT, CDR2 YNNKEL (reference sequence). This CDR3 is CASSQTSRGSTGELFF. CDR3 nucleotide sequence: TGTGCCAGCAGCCAAACCTCCCGAGGGAGCACCGGGGAGCTGTTTTTT.

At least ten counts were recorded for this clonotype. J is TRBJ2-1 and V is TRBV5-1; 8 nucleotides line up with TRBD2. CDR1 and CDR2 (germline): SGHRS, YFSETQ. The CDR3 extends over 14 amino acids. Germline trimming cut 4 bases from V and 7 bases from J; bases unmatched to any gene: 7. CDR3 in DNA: TGCGCCAGCAGCCCATCCGGGACTAGAAATGAGCAGTTCTTC. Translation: CASSPSGTRNEQFF. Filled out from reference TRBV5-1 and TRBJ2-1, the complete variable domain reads KAGVTQTPRYLIKTRGQQVTLSCSPISGHRSVSWYQQTPGQGLQFLFEYFSETQRNKGNFPGRFSGRQFSNSRSEMNVSTLELGDSALYLCASSPSGTRNEQFFGPGTRLTVL.

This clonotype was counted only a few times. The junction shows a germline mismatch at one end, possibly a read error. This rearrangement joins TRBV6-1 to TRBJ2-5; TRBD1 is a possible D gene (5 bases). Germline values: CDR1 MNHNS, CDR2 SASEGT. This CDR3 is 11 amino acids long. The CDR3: CASRVLETQYF. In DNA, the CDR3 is TGCGCCAGCAGGGTTCTAGAAACCCAGTACTTC.

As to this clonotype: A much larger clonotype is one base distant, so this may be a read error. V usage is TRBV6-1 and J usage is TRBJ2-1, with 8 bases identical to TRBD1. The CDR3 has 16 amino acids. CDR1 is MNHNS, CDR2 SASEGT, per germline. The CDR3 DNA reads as TGTGCCAGCGGTGAAAGGGCGGACAGGGTCTACAATGAGCAGTTCTTC. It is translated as CASGERADRVYNEQFF.

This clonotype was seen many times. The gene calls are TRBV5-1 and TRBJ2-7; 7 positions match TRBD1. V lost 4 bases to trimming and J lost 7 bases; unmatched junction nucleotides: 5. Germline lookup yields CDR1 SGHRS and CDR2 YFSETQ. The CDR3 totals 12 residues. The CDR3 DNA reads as TGCGCCAGCAGCAGGGACAGATCGGAGCAGTACTTC. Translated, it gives CASSRDRSEQYF.

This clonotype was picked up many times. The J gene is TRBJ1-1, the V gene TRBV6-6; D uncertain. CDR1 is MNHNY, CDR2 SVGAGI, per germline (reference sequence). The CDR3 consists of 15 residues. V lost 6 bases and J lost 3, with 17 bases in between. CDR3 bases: TGTGCCAGCAGCTATCCCCCGGGATGGGACACTGAAGCTTTCTTT. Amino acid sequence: CASSYPPGWDTEAFF.

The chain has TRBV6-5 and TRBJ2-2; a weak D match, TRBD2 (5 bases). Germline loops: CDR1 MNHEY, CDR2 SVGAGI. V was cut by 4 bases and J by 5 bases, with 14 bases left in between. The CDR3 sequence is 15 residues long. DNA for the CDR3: TGTGCCAGCAGTTTGTCCGGGGAAGCGACCGGGGAGCTGTTTTTT. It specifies CASSLSGEATGELFF.